The subject of this entry is one T cell receptor beta chain. Its target is unknown. This sample is drawn from a study of T cell repertoires in cytomegalovirus infection. Study overall: Well-studied HLA-B-restricted CMV epitopes were used in the study alongside recently identified HLA-C-restricted ones. Overall study results and limits: Dominant in the ex vivo response were TCR beta clonotypes restricted by HLA-C and specific for CMV.

The CDR3 is made up of 15 amino acids. J gave up 4 bases and V 6 bases, and 8 bases lay outside the gene matches. Germline V gives CDR1 MNHEY, CDR2 SMNVEV (reference sequence). TCRdb ran MiXCR on the reads and lists one entry per CDR3 protein. The sample holds some 100,000 distinct CDR3 sequences, 29% seen once. The material was CD8+ T cells from cultured PBMCs, obtained from culture after CMV antigen stimulation. The receptor was derived from a human donor in good health (CMV status not recorded). Some clones in this sample may be carry-over from other donors' samples. The gene calls are TRBV27 and TRBJ2-3, with 9 bases lining up with TRBD2. As DNA, the CDR3 is TGTGCCAGCAGCCAATTAGCGGGGGTACCAGATACGCAGTATTTT. Amino acid sequence: CASSQLAGVPDTQYF.